Here is one T cell receptor (beta chain) with its context. These data come from a study of CD8+ T cells in alopecia areata. The treatment is: oral pan-JAK inhibitor, 5-10 mg twice daily. Isolated RNA was reverse transcribed into cDNA used as the sequencing template. Data came from immunoSEQ multiplex PCR; TCRdb stores just in-frame clones and leaves some out. The table shows 95,000 to 100,000 clones, with 60% occurring only once. The CDR3 covers 11 residues. Looked up from germline, CDR1 is ENHRY and CDR2 is SYGVKD. The germline V and J ends were trimmed by 5 bases and 4 bases, with 2 bases remaining between them.

Specimen: CD8+ T cells sorted from blood, collected at roughly week 55, from a patient treated with tofacitinib. The genes are TRBV10-3 and TRBJ2-2, with D hard to call. This TCR derives from a human donor with alopecia areata. In DNA form, the CDR3 reads TGTGCCATCAGTACCACCGGGGAGCTGTTTTTT. Translation gives CAISTTGELFF.